This TCR beta chain comes out of a study of spatial heterogeneity in lung cancer. On the study more broadly: Alpha-chain sequences were consistently detected less often than beta-chain sequences.

Findings and caveats of the study: Within tumors, counts of expanded alpha and beta TCRs tracked tumor mutation counts. Coverage estimated for tumor T cells reached 6.5% to 8% for alpha chains and less than 15% for beta chains.

This clonotype was counted many times. Its antigen is currently unknown. Time point specified: sample taken at primary tumor resection. A total of approximately 77 untreated early-stage non-small cell lung cancer patients served as donors. The sequenced material consisted of unsorted whole RNA from tumor, nontumor lung or frozen PBMC. TCRdb processed the 5' RACE reads anew with MiXCR; each CDR3 protein has one entry. The sample includes 15,000 to 20,000 distinct CDR3 sequences, 7% to 8% seen only once; the top ten take roughly 20%. CDR3 length: 15 amino acids. Trimming took off 1 base at V and 5 bases at J, with 11 bases between the two ends. Germline V gene data show CDR1 as LGHDT and CDR2 as YNNKEL (reference sequence).

This material consisted of lung tumor tissue, taken at surgery. The clonotype comes from a female donor with early-stage non-small cell lung cancer. The chain has TRBV3-1 and TRBJ2-2; no reliable D call. CDR3 DNA: TGTGCCAGCAGCCAAGGGCGGACCCTAACCGGGGAGCTGTTTTTT. Its protein is CASSQGRTLTGELFF. The full variable domain, in which reference TRBV3-1 and TRBJ2-2 provide the parts outside the CDR3, is DTAVSQTPKYLVTQMGNDKSIKCEQNLGHDTMYWYKQDSKKFLKIMFSYNNKELIINETVPNRFSPKSPDKAHLNLHINSLELGDSAVYFCASSQGRTLTGELFFGEGSRLTVL.